The source of this T cell receptor beta chain is a study of blood T cells in healthy people across ages. Study outcomes and limitations: Donors of long life had a larger count of naive CD4+ cells and greater diversity than aged donors.

This clonotype appeared a few times. What it binds is not known. Trimming took off 10 bases at V and 2 bases at J, with 13 bases between the two ends. This CDR3 is 13 amino acids long. The germline V gene has CDR1 SGHRS and CDR2 YFSETQ. A second about 6 to 11 cycle PCR used barcoded and J-beta primers. MiXCR, applied by TCRdb to the 5' RACE reads, yields one record per CDR3 protein. The table shows roughly 1.6 million distinct CDR3 sequences, with approximately 32% occurring only once. This TCR was recovered from a woman in her 30s in good health. The sequenced sample was blood. The chain links TRBV5-1 to TRBJ2-1; D might be TRBD1 (5 bases). CDR3 sequence reads: CASQGDTYNEQFF. The DNA of the CDR3 is TGCGCCTCTCAGGGCGATACCTACAATGAGCAGTTCTTC.